The rows below give T cell receptor beta chains drawn from one sample of a study of cytotoxic CD8 clonotypes in ibrutinib-treated CLL. Assay used: immunoSEQ multiplex PCR; TCRdb lists only in-frame clones, some missing. The repertoire includes roughly 63,000 clones, around 52% of them detected once, and around 15% sits in the top ten. The sample consisted of PBMCs, taken after 12 months of ibrutinib treatment. The receptor set was obtained from a human donor with chronic lymphocytic leukemia. Each CDR3 is given with its conserved first and last residue. D genes are given only for firm matches. Some rows have no size entry. The others give once, few or many, or a class for an expanded clone.

CDR3 | DNA | J | V | D | size
CASSLGDTLRNTEAFF | TGTGCCAGCAGTTTAGGGGACACTCTAAGGAACACTGAAGCTTTCTTT | TRBJ1-1 | TRBV27 | . | .
CASSEALGQPQHF | TGTGCCAGCAGTGAAGCGCTGGGGCAGCCCCAGCATTTT | TRBJ1-5 | TRBV6-1 | . | once
CASKLRGDGPNEKLFF | TGTGCCAGCAAATTGCGGGGGGACGGCCCTAATGAAAAACTGTTTTTT | TRBJ1-4 | TRBV6-4 | . | .
CASISTVEAFF | TGTGCCAGCATCTCGACGGTTGAAGCTTTCTTT | TRBJ1-1 | TRBV6-1 | . | .
CASSSREVPPYNEQFF | TGTGCCAGCAGTTCCCGTGAAGTCCCCCCCTACAATGAGCAGTTCTTC | TRBJ2-1 | TRBV28 | . | .
CASSEQAAGNTGELFF | TGTGCCAGCAGTGAACAGGCAGCGGGAAATACCGGGGAGCTGTTTTTT | TRBJ2-2 | TRBV6-4 | TRBD2 | .
CASSIQRSETGGTGELFF | TGTGCCAGTAGTATTCAACGGTCGGAGACAGGGGGCACCGGGGAGCTGTTTTTT | TRBJ2-2 | TRBV19 | TRBD1 | few
CASSFAGNTEAFF | TGTGCCAGTTCTTTCGCGGGTAACACTGAAGCTTTCTTT | TRBJ1-1 | TRBV2 | . | .
CASRGQGTDSPLHF | TGTGCCAGCAGGGGGCAGGGTACGGATTCACCCCTCCACTTT | TRBJ1-6 | TRBV25-1 | . | few
CASIAGGSQNYEQYF | TGTGCCAGCATAGCGGGAGGCTCTCAAAATTACGAGCAGTACTTC | TRBJ2-7 | TRBV28 | TRBD2 | .
CASSVDRFAEKLFF | TGTGCCAGCAGCGTAGACCGTTTCGCTGAAAAACTGTTTTTT | TRBJ1-4 | TRBV7-7 | . | few
CASRTGTENEKLFF | TGTGCCAGCAGAACCGGGACTGAAAATGAAAAACTGTTTTTT | TRBJ1-4 | TRBV5-6 | . | .
CASSLGPGFDYGYTF | TGTGCCAGCAGCTTAGGACCAGGTTTTGACTATGGCTACACCTTC | TRBJ1-2 | TRBV11-2 | . | few
CATEGGLAGFSPLHF | TGTGCCACCGAGGGGGGTCTTGCTGGATTTTCACCCCTCCACTTT | TRBJ1-6 | TRBV6-1 | . | .
CASSLRGIRNEQFF | TGTGCCAGCAGTTTACGGGGGATTCGGAATGAGCAGTTCTTC | TRBJ2-1 | TRBV28 | . | few
CASSFLNRAETQYF | TGTGCCAGCAGCTTCCTGAATAGGGCGGAGACGCAGTATTTT | TRBJ2-3 | TRBV7-2 | . | .
CASILGTGMNTEAFF | TGCGCCAGCATCCTGGGGACAGGAATGAACACTGAAGCTTTCTTT | TRBJ1-1 | TRBV10-2 | TRBD1 | .
CASSQGTGGNYGYTF | TGCGCCAGCAGCCAAGGGACAGGGGGTAACTATGGCTACACCTTC | TRBJ1-2 | TRBV5-1 | TRBD1 | .
CASSGGTEYGYTF | TGTGCCAGCAGCGGAGGAACGGAATATGGCTACACCTTC | TRBJ1-2 | TRBV11-2 | . | .
CASSLGGIYGYTF | TGTGCCAGCAGCTTAGGGGGGATCTATGGCTACACCTTC | TRBJ1-2 | TRBV7-9 | . | .
CASSFPRASGYTGELFF | TGTGCCAGCAGCTTCCCGCGGGCTAGCGGATACACCGGGGAGCTGTTTTTT | TRBJ2-2 | TRBV5-5 | TRBD2 | few
CASSFHNEQFF | TGTGCCAGCAGCTTCCACAATGAGCAGTTCTTC | TRBJ2-1 | TRBV7-2 | . | .